Listed here are 24 T cell receptor beta chains from one sample, sequenced in a study of T cells in Graves' hyperthyroidism and ophthalmopathy. Amplification targeted TCR beta CDR3 regions from RNA transcripts. An initial round of RT-PCR targeting the TCR CDR3 relied on the HTBI primer set. TCRdb called the multiplex PCR reads again in MiXCR, with one record for every CDR3 protein. The sample yields approximately 350,000 distinct CDR3 sequences, over 12% seen once. Sequencing used blood. The receptors stem from an older woman with Graves' ophthalmopathy.

This clonotype came up many times. The gene calls are TRBV5-6 and TRBJ2-1; D is undetermined. This CDR3 has 14 amino acids. V lost 1 base and J lost 5, with 10 bases in between. Germline CDR1 SGHDT, CDR2 YYEEEE. The CDR3 region is CASSLRRINNEQFF. The CDR3 region has the DNA TGTGCCAGCAGCTTGAGAAGGATAAACAATGAGCAGTTCTTC. Looking up the rest from reference TRBV5-6 and TRBJ2-1 gives the full variable domain: DAGVTQSPTHLIKTRGQQVTLRCSPKSGHDTVSWYQQALGQGPQFIFQYYEEEERQRGNFPDRFSGHQFPNYSSELNVNALLLGDSALYLCASSLRRINNEQFFGPGTRLTVL.

This clonotype was seen a few times. This rearrangement joins TRBV10-3 to TRBJ1-2; no definite D call. Trimming cost V 0 bases and J 6 bases, with 14 bases left between them. From germline, CDR1 is ENHRY and CDR2 SYGVKD. There are 15 residues in the CDR3. CDR3 residues: CAISESLAGWDGYTF. The CDR3 bases are TGTGCCATCAGTGAGTCTTTGGCAGGATGGGATGGCTACACCTTC.

This clonotype has ten or more counts. The chain links TRBV2 to TRBJ2-7; 7 positions agree with TRBD1. There are 12 residues in the CDR3. V shed 7 bases and J 6 bases; nucleotides not matched to a gene: 6. CDR1 is SNHLY and CDR2 is FYNNEI in the germline V gene. The CDR3 reads CASTQTGPEQYF. In nucleotides, the CDR3 is TGTGCCAGCACTCAGACAGGGCCCGAGCAGTACTTC.

The rearrangement links TRBV4-2 to TRBJ2-1; D might be TRBD2 (6 bases). This CDR3 region has 19 residues. Germline lookup yields CDR1 LGHNA and CDR2 YNFKEQ. Between the trimmed V and J ends, which lost 0 bases and 0 bases, there was a span of 18 bases. The CDR3 sequence is CASSQEGGGLPSSYNEQFF. CDR3 coding DNA: TGTGCCAGCAGCCAAGAGGGGGGAGGACTCCCGAGCTCCTACAATGAGCAGTTCTTC.

V and J are TRBV9 and TRBJ2-2, with 14 positions matching TRBD2. Germline V lookup: CDR1 SGDLS, CDR2 YYNGEE. The J segment lost 7 bases and the V segment lost 2 bases, leaving 7 bases of the junction unmatched. The CDR3 has 17 residues. DNA for the CDR3: TGTGCCAGCAGCGTGGGGACTAGCGGGAGAGTGATCGGGGAGCTGTTTTTT. It specifies CASSVGTSGRVIGELFF.

The chain uses TRBV6-1 and TRBJ2-5; D gene uncertain. Trimming cost V 4 bases and J 5 bases, with 11 bases left between them. The CDR3 runs 13 residues. CDR1 MNHNS and CDR2 SASEGT come from the germline V gene. Written as DNA, the CDR3 is TGTGCCAGCAGTGTTTCGGAAATGGAGACCCAGTACTTC. Protein: CASSVSEMETQYF.

This clonotype came up many times. The rearrangement joins TRBV7-8 to TRBJ2-1; 7 positions agree with TRBD2. The CDR3 totals 13 residues. The trim removed 1 base at V and 12 bases at J, leaving 6 bases unmatched. CDR1 SGHVS and CDR2 FQNEAQ come from the germline V gene. The CDR3 coding sequence is TGTGCCAGCAGCTTAGGGGAGGGGCAGGGGCAGTTCTTC. It translates to CASSLGEGQGQFF.

This clonotype was detected many times. A junction boundary mismatches the germline segment, possibly from a read error. The chain joins TRBV2 to TRBJ2-5; D is tentatively TRBD1 or TRBD2 (5 bases each). The CDR3 totals 12 residues. Germline V gene data show CDR1 as SNHLY and CDR2 as FYNNEI. CDR3: CAGSAEGKTQYF. Written as DNA, the CDR3 is TGTGCCGGCAGTGCAGAGGGGAAGACCCAGTACTTC.

The chain recombines TRBV20-1 with TRBJ1-6, with 10 nucleotides matching TRBD1. The CDR3 has 16 residues. From germline, CDR1 is DFQATT and CDR2 SNEGSKA (reference sequence). V shed 0 bases, J shed 10 bases, and the junction held 9 bases outside the gene matches. CDR3 residues: CSARDPGQGSGSPLHF. CDR3 DNA: TGCAGTGCTAGAGACCCGGGACAGGGGAGTGGATCACCCCTCCACTTT.

The table lists this clonotype with many counts. V usage is TRBV7-8 and J usage is TRBJ2-7, with 12 bases fitting TRBD2. The CDR3 length is 15 residues. The trim removed 5 bases at V and 7 bases at J, leaving 9 bases unmatched. In germline, CDR1 is SGHVS, CDR2 FQNEAQ. The CDR3 region has the DNA TGTGCCAGCAGCGCCGGCCTAGCGGGAGGGGGGGAGCAGTACTTC. Translated: CASSAGLAGGGEQYF.

This clonotype was recorded many times. V usage is TRBV12-3 or TRBV12-4 and J usage is TRBJ1-1; a weak D match, TRBD1 (5 bases). Trimming removed 2 bases from V and 2 bases from J, with 12 bases in between. The CDR3 has 15 residues. The CDR3 reads CASSLLGVGNTEAFF. CDR3 in DNA: TGTGCCAGCAGTTTATTAGGGGTGGGAAACACTGAAGCTTTCTTT.

The chain has TRBV5-4 and TRBJ1-2; weak D call: TRBD1 (5 bases). Trimming took 2 bases from V and 0 from J, leaving 8 bases between them. This CDR3 contains 14 residues. Germline values: CDR1 SGHNT, CDR2 YYREEE (reference sequence). As DNA, the CDR3 is TGTGCCAGCAGCTTCGGCAGGGCTAACTATGGCTACACCTTC. It is translated as CASSFGRANYGYTF.

Many counts were recorded for this clonotype. The rearrangement uses TRBV28 and TRBJ2-1; 9 bases align to TRBD2. The V gene's germline CDR1 is MDHEN and CDR2 SYDVKM. The CDR3 covers 16 residues. Unmatched junction bases numbered 9, after V lost 1 base and J lost 8 bases. As DNA, the CDR3 is TGTGCCAGCAGTTTATACGGAGCGGGAGGCGTCGATGAGCAGTTCTTC. This gives the protein CASSLYGAGGVDEQFF.

The chain is built from TRBV7-9 and TRBJ1-2; TRBD1 agrees at 7 bases. Per germline, CDR1 SEHNR and CDR2 FQNEAQ (reference sequence). V lost 3 bases and J lost 6; bases outside the gene matches: 7. The CDR3 is 14 amino acids. CDR3 protein: CASSFFRDRDGYTF. The CDR3 region has the DNA TGTGCCAGCAGCTTTTTTCGGGACAGAGATGGCTACACCTTC.

About this clonotype itself: A much larger clone lies one base from this, so it may be a read error. The chain is built from TRBV15 and TRBJ2-1; D is unresolved. Germline CDR1 reads LNHNV; CDR2 reads YYDKDF (reference sequence). Trimming cost V 5 bases and J 6 bases, with 17 bases left between them. The CDR3 consists of 15 residues. CDR3 sequence (DNA): TGTGCCACCAGCGGCCACTTCTGGGCCAGCAATGAGCAGTTCTTC. Its protein is CATSGHFWASNEQFF.

This clonotype came up many times. The rearrangement joins TRBV6-1 to TRBJ2-5, with 7 bases fitting TRBD1. J gave up 5 bases and V 7 bases, and 7 bases lay outside the gene matches. Per germline, CDR1 MNHNS and CDR2 SASEGT. The CDR3 loop spans 13 amino acids. The CDR3 nucleotides are TGTGCCAGCATAAGGGGGCGTGGGGAGACCCAGTACTTC. Amino acids: CASIRGRGETQYF.

This clonotype came up many times. The chain joins TRBV15 to TRBJ1-5, with D maybe TRBD1 (6 bases). The CDR3 is made up of 15 amino acids. Germline values: CDR1 LNHNV, CDR2 YYDKDF (reference sequence). V lost 0 bases and J 4 bases, leaving 10 bases between the germline ends. CDR3 region: CATSRDRGWNQPQHF. The CDR3 nucleotides are TGTGCCACCAGCAGAGACAGGGGATGGAATCAGCCCCAGCATTTT.

On this clonotype itself: Given a much more abundant clone one base away, this may be a read error. Since the CDR3 does not end with the conserved phenylalanine or tryptophan, this likely comes from a read error. The rearrangement links TRBV2 to TRBJ2-3; the match to TRBD1 covers 8 bases. CDR1 and CDR2 from the germline V gene are SNHLY and FYNNEI. Losses at the gene ends were 6 bases for V and 0 bases for J; bases not matched to a gene: 5. This CDR3 has 15 residues. In DNA form, the CDR3 reads TGTGCCAGCAGCTGGACAGGGCCTAGCACAGATACGCAGTATTCT. Amino acids: CASSWTGPSTDTQYS.

This rearrangement joins TRBV28 to TRBJ1-5; TRBD1 agrees at 7 bases. The V segment lost 7 bases and the J segment 2 bases; nucleotides outside the gene matches: 2. The germline V gene encodes CDR1 MDHEN and CDR2 SYDVKM. The CDR3 spans 13 residues. This CDR3 is CASNRGRNQPQHF. Written as DNA, the CDR3 is TGTGCCAGCAACAGGGGTCGCAATCAGCCCCAGCATTTT.

The table lists this clonotype with a count of one. One end of the junction fails to match germline, which may point to a read error. V gene TRBV5-6 combines with J gene TRBJ2-5; maybe TRBD2 (6 bases). The CDR3 extends over 15 amino acids. CDR1 is SGHDT, CDR2 YYEEEE, per germline. CDR3 in DNA: TGTGCCAACAGCTTGCGGGGCCCTTCCCAAGAGACCCAGTACTTC. This codes for CANSLRGPSQETQYF.

This clonotype occurred many times. CDR3 protein: CASSLNRLQTQYF. The CDR3 coding sequence is TGTGCCAGCAGCCTCAACAGGTTACAAACCCAGTACTTC. The V gene is TRBV7-2, the J gene TRBJ2-5, with D possibly TRBD1 on 5 matching bases. Trimming took off 5 bases at V and 8 bases at J, with 15 bases between the two ends. The germline V gene encodes CDR1 SGHTA and CDR2 FQGNSA. CDR3 size: 13 residues.

The table lists this clonotype with a few counts. The J gene is TRBJ2-1, the V gene TRBV7-8; 8 nucleotides agree with TRBD2. V shed 7 bases and J 6 bases; nucleotides not matched to a gene: 8. The CDR3 length is 14 residues. Germline CDR1 reads SGHVS; CDR2 reads FQNEAQ. CDR3 bases: TGTGCCAGCACCCTAGCGGGTTCGGTCAATGAGCAGTTCTTC. This encodes CASTLAGSVNEQFF.

This clonotype has a count of ten or more. The CDR3 loop is CSAREPTPPGGSPGLWGYTF. CDR3 sequence (DNA): TGCAGTGCTAGAGAGCCCACGCCTCCGGGAGGTTCACCTGGGTTATGGGGCTACACCTTC. This rearrangement joins TRBV20-1 to TRBJ1-2, with D hard to call. There are 20 residues in the CDR3. With 0 bases removed from V and 8 bases from J, the gap between germline ends came to 34 bases. The germline V gene encodes CDR1 DFQATT and CDR2 SNEGSKA (reference sequence).

This chain uses TRBV7-9 with TRBJ2-3, with D possibly being TRBD2 (7 bases). CDR1 is SEHNR, CDR2 FQNEAQ, per germline (reference sequence). Between the trimmed V and J ends, which lost 5 bases and 4 bases, there was a span of 22 bases. This CDR3 region has 17 residues. CDR3 region: CASSPVGGAGAPDTQYF. CDR3 coding DNA: TGTGCCAGCAGCCCTGTGGGGGGGGCGGGAGCCCCAGATACGCAGTATTTT.